This T cell receptor (beta chain) comes out of a study of identical twins. The CDR3 totals 14 residues. Trimming stripped 6 bases from V and 3 bases from J, with 18 bases between. The germline gives CDR1 DFQATT, CDR2 SNEGSKA (reference sequence). Regarding the study as a whole: Analyses of zero insertions could, in part, be confounded by invariant MAIT and iNKT cells.

cDNA molecules carried unique molecular identifiers, and template switching added a universal primer site. TCRdb reprocessed the 5' RACE reads with MiXCR, giving one entry per CDR3 protein. The data show about 340,000 distinct CDR3 sequences, more than 9% seen once. In this sample, this clonotype turned up a few times. What it recognizes is unknown. The sample was also linked to a second study, of yellow fever vaccine responses in identical twins.

The source material was CD8+ T cells sorted from blood. The chain couples TRBV20-1 to TRBJ2-7; D not resolved. The receptor was derived from a woman under 30 in good health. CDR3 in amino acids: CSAPYKGQSYEQYF. CDR3 bases: TGCAGTGCCCCGTATAAAGGGCAGAGCTACGAGCAGTACTTC.